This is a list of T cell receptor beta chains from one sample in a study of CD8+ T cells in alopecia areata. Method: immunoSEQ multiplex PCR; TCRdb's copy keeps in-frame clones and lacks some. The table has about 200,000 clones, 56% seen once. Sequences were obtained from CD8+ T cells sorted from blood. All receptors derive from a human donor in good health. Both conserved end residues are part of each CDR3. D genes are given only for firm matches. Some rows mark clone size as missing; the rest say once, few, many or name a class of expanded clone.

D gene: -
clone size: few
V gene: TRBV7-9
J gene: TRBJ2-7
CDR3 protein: CASSYPIRGEQYF
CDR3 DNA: TGTGCCAGCAGCTACCCCATCCGAGGCGAGCAGTACTTC

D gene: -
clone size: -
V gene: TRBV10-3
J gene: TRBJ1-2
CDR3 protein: CAISPTGTGYGYTF
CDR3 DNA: TGTGCCATCAGCCCTACCGGGACGGGCTATGGCTACACCTTC

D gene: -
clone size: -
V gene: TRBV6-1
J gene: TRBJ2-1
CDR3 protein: CASSGEDSLHNEQFF
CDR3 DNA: TGTGCCAGCAGTGGTGAGGACAGTCTCCACAATGAGCAGTTCTTC

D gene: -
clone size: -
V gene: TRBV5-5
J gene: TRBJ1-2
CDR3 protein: CASSLVPYEGYTF
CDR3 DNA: TGTGCCAGCAGCTTGGTACCCTATGAAGGCTACACCTTC

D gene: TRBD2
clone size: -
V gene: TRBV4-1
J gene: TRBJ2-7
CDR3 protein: CASSQAGGGSLYEQYF
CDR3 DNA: TGCGCCAGCAGCCAAGCGGGAGGGGGGAGCCTGTACGAGCAGTACTTC

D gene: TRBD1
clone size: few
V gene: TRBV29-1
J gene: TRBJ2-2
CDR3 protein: CSVEDRSDRGSNTGELFF
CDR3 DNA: TGCAGCGTTGAAGATAGGTCCGACAGGGGGTCGAACACCGGGGAGCTGTTTTTT

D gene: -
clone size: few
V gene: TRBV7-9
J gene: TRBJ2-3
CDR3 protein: CASSLTVADTQYF
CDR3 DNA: TGTGCCAGCAGCCTTACAGTGGCAGATACGCAGTATTTT

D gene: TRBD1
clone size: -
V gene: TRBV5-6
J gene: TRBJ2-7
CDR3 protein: CASTHQGARYEQYF
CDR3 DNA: TGTGCCAGCACACACCAGGGGGCGCGTTACGAGCAGTACTTC

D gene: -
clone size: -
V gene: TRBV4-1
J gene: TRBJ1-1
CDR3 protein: CASSHPGGEIEAFF
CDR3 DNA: TGCGCCAGCAGCCACCCCGGGGGGGAGATTGAAGCTTTCTTT

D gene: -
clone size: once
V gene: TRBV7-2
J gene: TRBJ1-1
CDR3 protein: CASSLVLPGTEAFF
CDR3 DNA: TGTGCCAGCAGCTTAGTTCTCCCGGGCACTGAAGCTTTCTTT

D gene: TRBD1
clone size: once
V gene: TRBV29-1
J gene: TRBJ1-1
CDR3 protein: CSVKTGAAHTEAFF
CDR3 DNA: TGCAGCGTTAAGACAGGGGCAGCCCACACTGAAGCTTTCTTT

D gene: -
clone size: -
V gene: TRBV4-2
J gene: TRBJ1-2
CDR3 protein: CASSQYQGNGYTF
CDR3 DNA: TGTGCCAGCAGCCAATACCAGGGGAATGGCTACACCTTC

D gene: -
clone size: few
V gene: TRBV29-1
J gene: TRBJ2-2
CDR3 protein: CSVRDGELFF
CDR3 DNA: TGCAGCGTTCGAGACGGGGAGCTGTTTTTT